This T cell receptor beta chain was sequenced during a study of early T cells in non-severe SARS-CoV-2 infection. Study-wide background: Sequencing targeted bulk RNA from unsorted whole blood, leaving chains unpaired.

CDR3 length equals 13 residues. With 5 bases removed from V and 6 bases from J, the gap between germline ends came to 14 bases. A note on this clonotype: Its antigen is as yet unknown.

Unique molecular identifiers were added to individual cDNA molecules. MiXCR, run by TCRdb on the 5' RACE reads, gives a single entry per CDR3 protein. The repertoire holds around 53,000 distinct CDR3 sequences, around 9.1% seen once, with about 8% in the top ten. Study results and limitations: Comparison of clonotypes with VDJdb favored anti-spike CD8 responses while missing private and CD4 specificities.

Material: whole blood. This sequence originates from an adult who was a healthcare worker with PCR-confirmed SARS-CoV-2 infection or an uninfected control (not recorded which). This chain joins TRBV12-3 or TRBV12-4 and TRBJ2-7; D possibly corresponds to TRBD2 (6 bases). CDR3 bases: TGTGCCAGCAGTCTGACTCGACTAGGCGAGCAGTACTTC. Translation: CASSLTRLGEQYF.